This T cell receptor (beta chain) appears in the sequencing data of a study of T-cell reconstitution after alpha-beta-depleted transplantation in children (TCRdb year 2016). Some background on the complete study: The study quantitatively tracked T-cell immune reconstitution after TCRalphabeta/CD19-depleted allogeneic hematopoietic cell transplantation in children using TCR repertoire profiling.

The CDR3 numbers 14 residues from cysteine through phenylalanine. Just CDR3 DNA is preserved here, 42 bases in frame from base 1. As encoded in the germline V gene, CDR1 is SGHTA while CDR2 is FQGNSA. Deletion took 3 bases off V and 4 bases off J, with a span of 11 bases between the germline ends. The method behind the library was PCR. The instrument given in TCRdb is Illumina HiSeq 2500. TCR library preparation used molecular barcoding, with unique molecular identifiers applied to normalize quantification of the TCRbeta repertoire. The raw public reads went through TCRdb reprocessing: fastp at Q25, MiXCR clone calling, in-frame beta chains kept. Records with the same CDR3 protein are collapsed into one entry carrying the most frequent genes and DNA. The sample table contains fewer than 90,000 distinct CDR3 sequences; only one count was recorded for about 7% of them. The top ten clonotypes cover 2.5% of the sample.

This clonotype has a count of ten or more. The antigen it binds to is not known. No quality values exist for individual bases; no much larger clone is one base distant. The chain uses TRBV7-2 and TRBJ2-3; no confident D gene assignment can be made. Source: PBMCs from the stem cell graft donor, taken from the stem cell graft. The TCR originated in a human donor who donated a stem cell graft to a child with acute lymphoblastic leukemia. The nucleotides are TGTGCCAGCAGCTTCGTAATGGGTTCAGATACGCAGTATTTT. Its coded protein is CASSFVMGSDTQYF.